The entry below gives a single TCR beta chain sequence along with its context. With V trimmed by 5 bases and J by 9 bases, 14 bases remained unmatched. The CDR3 spans 16 residues. Germline lookup yields CDR1 SEHNR and CDR2 FQNEAQ (reference sequence). In the original analysis: Estimation of nucleated cell counts was performed using reference gene primer amplification. This table comes from immunoSEQ multiplex PCR, and its TCRdb copy is limited to in-frame clones, with some not included. The D gene and trimming were derived from the DNA, and the V and J assignments and clone size from that table. Altogether roughly 45,000 clones are present, approximately 87% being singletons, with the ten largest covering 5.5% to 7.5%. These data belong to a study of blood T cell repertoires in COVID-19. At the level of the study: Specimens from acute and convalescent COVID-19 originated in the United States, Italy and Spain. From T cells, B-cell-depleted T cells, or PBMCs came the material, which was cDNA or gDNA.

The sequencing sample was made of peripheral blood. The sequence came from a woman in her fifties or sixties with acute or convalescent COVID-19. The rearrangement uses TRBV7-9 and TRBJ2-1; TRBD2 agrees at 9 bases. CDR3 protein: CASSATAGGSLSEQFF. The CDR3 DNA follows: TGTGCCAGCAGCGCTACGGCGGGGGGGTCTTTAAGTGAGCAGTTCTTC.